The rows below give T cell receptor beta chains drawn from one sample of a study of T cell changes during pregnancy in multiple sclerosis. Some clones are missing from TCRdb's copy, which holds only in-frame ones; the method was immunoSEQ multiplex PCR. The data contain tens of thousands of clones, about 89% of them singletons. The sequenced sample was CD4+ T cells from peripheral blood mononuclear cells, obtained in the second trimester of pregnancy. The receptors here all came from a female donor with multiple sclerosis, enrolled in a pregnancy study. Both conserved end residues are part of each CDR3. D genes are given only for firm matches. The size field is filled for only some rows; it gives once, few, many or a size class.

D	V	J	size	CDR3	DNA
.	TRBV29-1	TRBJ2-7	.	CSVSASSYEQYF	TGCTCCGTCAGTGCAAGCTCCTACGAGCAGTACTTC
TRBD1	TRBV10-3	TRBJ1-1	few	CAISDRTGTEAFF	TGTGCCATCAGTGACCGGACAGGGACTGAAGCTTTCTTT
TRBD2	TRBV7-2	TRBJ2-5	.	CASSPTSGSLETQYF	TGTGCCAGCAGCCCCACTAGCGGGAGTCTGGAGACCCAGTACTTC
TRBD1	TRBV6-4	TRBJ1-2	.	CASGSRGEKRGYTF	TGTGCCAGCGGGAGCAGGGGGGAGAAGCGTGGCTACACCTTC
TRBD2	TRBV25-1	TRBJ2-2	.	CASGRLAGRTGELFF	TGTGCCAGCGGCCGGCTAGCGGGTCGCACCGGGGAGCTGTTTTTT
.	TRBV7-2	TRBJ2-1	.	CASSLRWRENEQFF	TGTGCCAGCAGCTTACGGTGGAGGGAGAATGAGCAGTTCTTC
.	TRBV28	TRBJ1-6	.	CASSKGGGNSPLHF	TGTGCCAGCAGTAAGGGGGGGGGCAATTCACCCCTCCACTTT
.	TRBV9	TRBJ2-7	.	CASSVDSGGTAAAEQYF	TGTGCCAGCAGCGTCGATTCTGGGGGGACCGCGGCAGCCGAGCAGTACTTC
.	TRBV19	TRBJ1-2	.	CASSIVEGVYGYTF	TGTGCCAGTAGTATTGTCGAGGGCGTCTATGGCTACACCTTC
.	TRBV10-3	TRBJ1-5	.	CAIRGGAGDQPQHF	TGTGCCATCCGGGGGGGGGCTGGCGATCAGCCCCAGCATTTT
.	TRBV5-8	TRBJ2-1	.	CASTTTAYNEQFF	TGTGCCAGCACCACGACAGCCTACAATGAGCAGTTCTTC
.	TRBV2	TRBJ1-6	.	CASSVDSGNSPLHF	TGTGCCAGCAGTGTAGACAGCGGGAACTCACCCCTCCACTTT
.	TRBV7-9	TRBJ1-2	few	CAIAQGGVPNYGYTF	TGTGCCATCGCCCAGGGCGGAGTCCCTAACTATGGCTACACCTTC
TRBD2	TRBV19	TRBJ2-3	.	CASSTYTGTSQADTQYF	TGTGCCAGTAGTACCTATACCGGGACTAGCCAGGCAGATACGCAGTATTTT
TRBD2	TRBV15	TRBJ2-3	.	CATSRGTSGVTDTQYF	TGTGCCACCAGCAGGGGGACTAGCGGGGTTACAGATACGCAGTATTTT
.	TRBV19	TRBJ1-5	.	CASSISGSNQPQHF	TGTGCCAGTAGTATATCAGGCAGCAATCAGCCCCAGCATTTT
TRBD1	TRBV4-1	TRBJ1-1	once	CASSQIDRGGTEAFF	TGCGCCAGCAGCCAAATAGACAGGGGGGGAACTGAAGCTTTCTTT
.	TRBV5-1	TRBJ2-2	.	CASSLVLNTGELFF	TGCGCCAGCAGCTTGGTCCTGAACACCGGGGAGCTGTTTTTT
TRBD1	TRBV6-5	TRBJ1-4	.	CASSYGVEGAEKLFF	TGTGCCAGCAGTTACGGGGTGGAGGGGGCTGAAAAACTGTTTTTT
TRBD2	TRBV5-1	TRBJ2-1	.	CASSGLAGGDNEQFF	TGCGCCAGCAGCGGCCTAGCGGGAGGAGATAATGAGCAGTTCTTC
TRBD1	TRBV10-1	TRBJ2-7	.	CASSRGTGHEQYF	TGCGCCAGCAGCCGCGGGACAGGGCACGAGCAGTACTTC
.	TRBV7-2	TRBJ1-5	.	CASSRTGGGQPQHF	TGTGCCAGCAGCCGCACGGGGGGAGGTCAGCCCCAGCATTTT
.	TRBV28	TRBJ2-5	.	CASSLRGTPPGTQYF	TGTGCCAGCAGTTTGCGTGGGACTCCCCCAGGGACCCAGTACTTC
.	TRBV7-2	TRBJ2-5	.	CASSAGQTREYF	TGTGCCAGCAGCGCCGGACAGACCAGAGAGTACTTC
.	TRBV19	TRBJ1-4	.	CASKLTESSLLFF	TGTGCCAGTAAATTAACAGAATCTTCACTGCTGTTTTTT
TRBD1	TRBV9	TRBJ2-7	.	CASSVSPQGAYEQYF	TGTGCCAGCAGCGTTTCTCCGCAGGGGGCGTACGAGCAGTACTTC
.	TRBV30	TRBJ2-5	.	CAWSVGAETQYF	TGTGCCTGGAGTGTAGGGGCGGAGACCCAGTACTTC
TRBD1	TRBV27	TRBJ2-7	once	CASGKRTGSYEQYF	TGTGCCAGCGGGAAAAGGACAGGATCCTACGAGCAGTACTTC
TRBD1	TRBV9	TRBJ1-6	.	CASSQGGGGGSPLHF	TGTGCCAGCAGCCAAGGAGGGGGCGGCGGTTCACCCCTCCACTTT
.	TRBV6-6	TRBJ2-5	.	CASSYSGGAGETQYF	TGTGCCAGCAGTTACTCAGGGGGGGCCGGAGAGACCCAGTACTTC
TRBD1	TRBV10-3	TRBJ1-6	.	CAISERGPNSPLHF	TGTGCCATCAGTGAGAGGGGGCCCAATTCACCCCTCCACTTT
TRBD1	TRBV30	TRBJ1-2	.	CAWRTGGLLARGYTF	TGTGCCTGGAGGACAGGGGGCCTTCTAGCTCGCGGCTACACCTTC
TRBD2	TRBV28	TRBJ2-7	.	CASSASGIAYEQYF	TGTGCCAGCAGCGCTAGCGGGATTGCCTACGAGCAGTACTTC
.	TRBV27	TRBJ1-2	few	CASSQTPGYGYTF	TGTGCCAGCAGTCAGACGCCGGGCTATGGCTACACCTTC
.	TRBV29-1	TRBJ1-1	.	CSPYNGQITEAFF	TGCAGCCCTTACAATGGACAGATCACTGAAGCTTTCTTT
.	TRBV28	TRBJ1-1	.	CASSLWAFNTEAFF	TGTGCCAGCAGTTTGTGGGCCTTTAACACTGAAGCTTTCTTT
.	TRBV5-1	TRBJ1-2	.	CASSLVGGARDYGYTF	TGCGCCAGCAGCTTGGTGGGGGGGGCGCGTGATTATGGCTACACCTTC
.	TRBV19	TRBJ1-6	.	CASSTISYNSPLHF	TGTGCCAGTAGTACCATTTCCTATAATTCACCCCTCCACTTT
TRBD2	TRBV29-1	TRBJ2-7	.	CSALGLAGRYEQYF	TGCAGCGCCCTAGGGCTAGCGGGAAGGTACGAGCAGTACTTC
.	TRBV9	TRBJ1-1	.	CASSEAPEGNTEAFF	TGTGCCAGCAGCGAGGCCCCGGAGGGGAACACTGAAGCTTTCTTT
.	TRBV18	TRBJ2-7	.	CASSPTSDTRFYEQYF	TGTGCCAGCTCTCCCACCTCTGACACGAGATTCTACGAGCAGTACTTC
.	TRBV5-1	TRBJ2-7	.	CASSLGQDYEQYF	TGCGCCAGCAGCTTGGGTCAGGACTACGAGCAGTACTTC
TRBD2	TRBV7-8	TRBJ2-1	once	CASSLAERGRNNEQFF	TGTGCCAGCAGCTTAGCGGAGCGGGGAAGAAACAATGAGCAGTTCTTC
.	TRBV6-1	TRBJ1-5	.	CASAEGNQPQHF	TGTGCCAGCGCCGAGGGCAATCAGCCCCAGCATTTT
.	TRBV10-3	TRBJ1-1	.	CAIRKAGTPEAFF	TGTGCCATCAGGAAAGCGGGAACGCCTGAAGCTTTCTTT
.	TRBV5-1	TRBJ2-2	.	CASSLRQTDTGELFF	TGCGCCAGCAGCTTGAGACAAACAGACACCGGGGAGCTGTTTTTT
.	TRBV2	TRBJ1-6	.	CASWTGTYNSPLHF	TGTGCCAGCTGGACTGGGACCTATAATTCACCCCTCCACTTT
.	TRBV18	TRBJ1-5	.	CASSRGGFGSNQPQHF	TGTGCCAGCTCCCGGGGGGGTTTTGGGAGCAATCAGCCCCAGCATTTT
.	TRBV5-3	TRBJ1-6	.	CARSLRGTDSPLHF	TGTGCCAGAAGCTTGAGGGGTACCGATTCACCCCTCCACTTT
.	TRBV6-6	TRBJ2-1	.	CASSSVGGSSYNEQFF	TGTGCCAGCAGTTCCGTGGGGGGTAGCTCCTACAATGAGCAGTTCTTC
.	TRBV5-1	TRBJ1-6	.	CASTLRPRISGGENSPLHF	TGCGCCAGCACTCTACGGCCCCGAATTAGTGGGGGCGAAAATTCACCCCTCCACTTT
.	TRBV7-2	TRBJ1-6	once	CASSREVVSYNSPLHF	TGTGCCAGCAGCCGAGAGGTAGTCTCCTATAATTCACCCCTCCACTTT